Listed here is a single TCR beta chain. The data originate from a study of blood T cell repertoires in COVID-19. Study information: There were acute and convalescent COVID-19 samples, and they came from the United States, Italy and Spain.

In the authors' workflow: From reference gene primer amplification, estimates of nucleated cell counts were derived. Assay used: immunoSEQ multiplex PCR; TCRdb lists only in-frame clones, some missing. From that table come the V and J calls and clone size; the DNA was used to work out D and trimming. This sample has about 180,000 clones, with roughly 82% found just once. The TCR comes from a woman between 65 and 79 years old with acute or convalescent COVID-19. The specimen sequenced was peripheral blood.

The chain's CDR3 is CAIGAGGSYGYTF. The CDR3 DNA sequence: TGTGCCATCGGGGCAGGGGGATCCTATGGCTACACCTTC. The chain couples TRBV10-3 to TRBJ1-2; 7 bases fit TRBD1. The CDR3 consists of 13 residues. Trimming cost V 8 bases and J 4 bases; bases outside gene matches: 7. In germline, CDR1 is ENHRY, CDR2 SYGVKD.